The clone carrying this T cell receptor (beta chain) came up many times. TCRdb redid the calling of the PCR reads with MiXCR, one entry per CDR3 protein. Of about 640,000 distinct CDR3 sequences listed, approximately 20% are singletons. The record originates from a study of molecular identifiers for immune sequencing clone quantification. The germline gives CDR1 SGHTA, CDR2 FQGNSA. Trimming stripped 1 base from V and 5 bases from J, with 11 bases between. The CDR3 consists of 14 residues. This receptor was identified in a human donor in good health. Some libraries in this study had Jurkat cell RNA spiked in. This chain joins TRBV7-2 and TRBJ1-1; no clear D. Sequencing was done on a sample of naive CD8+ T cells from blood, with Jurkat cell RNA spiked in. The subset here: FACS-sorted CD8+CD4-CCR7+CD45RA+ naive T cells. The CDR3 loop reads CASSLEWESTEAFF. The CDR3 region has the DNA TGTGCCAGCAGCTTAGAGTGGGAGTCGACTGAAGCTTTCTTT.